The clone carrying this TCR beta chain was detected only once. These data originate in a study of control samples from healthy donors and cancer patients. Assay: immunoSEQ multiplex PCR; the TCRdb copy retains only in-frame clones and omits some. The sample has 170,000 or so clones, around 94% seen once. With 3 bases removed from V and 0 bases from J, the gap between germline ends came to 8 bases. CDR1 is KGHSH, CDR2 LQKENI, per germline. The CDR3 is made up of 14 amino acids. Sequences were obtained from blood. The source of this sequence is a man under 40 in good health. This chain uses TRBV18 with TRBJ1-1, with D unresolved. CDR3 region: CASSPDRMNTEAFF. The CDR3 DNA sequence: TGTGCCAGCTCACCCGACCGCATGAACACTGAAGCTTTCTTT. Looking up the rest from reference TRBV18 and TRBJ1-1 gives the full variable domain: NAGVMQNPRHLVRRRGQEARLRCSPMKGHSHVYWYRQLPEEGLKFMVYLQKENIIDESGMPKERFSAEFPKEGPSILRIQQVVRGDSAAYFCASSPDRMNTEAFFGQGTRLTVV.